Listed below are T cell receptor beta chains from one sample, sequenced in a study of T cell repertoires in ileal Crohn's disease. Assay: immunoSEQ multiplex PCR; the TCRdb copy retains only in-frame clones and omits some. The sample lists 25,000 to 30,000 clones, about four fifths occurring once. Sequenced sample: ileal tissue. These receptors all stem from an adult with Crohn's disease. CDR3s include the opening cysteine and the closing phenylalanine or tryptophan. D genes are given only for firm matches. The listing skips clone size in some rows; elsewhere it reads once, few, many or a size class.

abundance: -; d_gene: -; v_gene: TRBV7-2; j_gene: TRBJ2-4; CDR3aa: CASSPLAKNIQYF; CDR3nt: TGTGCCAGCAGCCCCTTAGCCAAAAACATTCAGTACTTC
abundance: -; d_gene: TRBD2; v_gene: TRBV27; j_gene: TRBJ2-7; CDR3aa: CASSLRNSGAYEQYF; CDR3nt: TGTGCCAGCAGCTTACGAAATAGCGGGGCCTACGAGCAGTACTTC
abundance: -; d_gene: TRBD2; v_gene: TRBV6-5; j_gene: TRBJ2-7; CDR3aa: CASSWSSGGSSYEQYF; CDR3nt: TGTGCCAGCAGTTGGAGTAGCGGGGGATCCTCCTACGAGCAGTACTTC
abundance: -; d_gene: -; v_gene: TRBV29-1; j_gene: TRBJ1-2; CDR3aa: CSGTVQNYGYTF; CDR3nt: TGCAGCGGTACGGTCCAAAACTATGGCTACACCTTC
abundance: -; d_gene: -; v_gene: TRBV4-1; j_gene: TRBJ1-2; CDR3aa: CASSQDVINYGYTF; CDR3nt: TGCGCCAGCAGCCAAGACGTAATTAACTATGGCTACACCTTC
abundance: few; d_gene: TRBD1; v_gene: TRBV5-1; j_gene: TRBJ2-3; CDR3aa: CASSATGADTQYF; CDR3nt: TGCGCCAGCAGCGCGACAGGGGCAGATACGCAGTATTTT
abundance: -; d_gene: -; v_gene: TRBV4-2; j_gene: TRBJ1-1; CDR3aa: CASSQDFGVRGNTEAFF; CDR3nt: TGTGCCAGCAGCCAAGATTTCGGAGTGCGCGGGAACACTGAAGCTTTCTTT
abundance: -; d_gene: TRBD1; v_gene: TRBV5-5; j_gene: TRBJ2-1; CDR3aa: CASSFGRTGNEQFF; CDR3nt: TGTGCCAGCAGCTTCGGGCGGACAGGGAATGAGCAGTTCTTC
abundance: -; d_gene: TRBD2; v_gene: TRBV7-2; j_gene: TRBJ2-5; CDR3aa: CASSLGLAGVKETQYF; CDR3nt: TGTGCCAGCAGCTTGGGTCTAGCGGGAGTCAAAGAGACCCAGTACTTC
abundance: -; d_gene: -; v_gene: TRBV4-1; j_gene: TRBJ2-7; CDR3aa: CASSQDLGQGSEQYF; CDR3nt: TGCGCCAGCAGCCAAGATCTTGGGCAGGGGAGCGAGCAGTACTTC
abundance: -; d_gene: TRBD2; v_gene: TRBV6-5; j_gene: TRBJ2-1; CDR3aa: CASSYRGLPPGEQFF; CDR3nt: TGTGCCAGCAGTTACAGGGGACTACCCCCCGGTGAGCAGTTCTTC
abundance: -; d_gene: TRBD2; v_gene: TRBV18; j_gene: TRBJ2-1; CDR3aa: CASYGSSREVNEQFF; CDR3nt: TGTGCCAGCTATGGGTCGTCGCGGGAGGTGAATGAGCAGTTCTTC
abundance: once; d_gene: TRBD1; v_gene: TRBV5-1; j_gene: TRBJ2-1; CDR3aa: CASSLGDRDLEQFF; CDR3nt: TGCGCCAGCAGCTTGGGTGACAGGGATTTAGAGCAGTTCTTC
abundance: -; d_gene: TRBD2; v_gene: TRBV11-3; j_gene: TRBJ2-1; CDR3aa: CASSPEAGGEQFF; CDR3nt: TGTGCCAGCAGCCCCGAAGCGGGAGGAGAGCAGTTCTTC
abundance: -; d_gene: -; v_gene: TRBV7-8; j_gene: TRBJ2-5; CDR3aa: CASSLHPRRETQYF; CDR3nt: TGTGCCAGCAGCTTACACCCGAGGAGAGAGACCCAGTACTTC
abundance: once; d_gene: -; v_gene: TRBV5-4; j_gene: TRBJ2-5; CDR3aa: CASSPRVGGETQYF; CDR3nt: TGTGCCAGCAGCCCAAGGGTAGGAGGGGAGACCCAGTACTTC
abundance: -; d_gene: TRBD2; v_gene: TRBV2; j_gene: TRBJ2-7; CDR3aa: CASRTSGRYEQYF; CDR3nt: TGTGCCAGCAGAACTAGCGGGAGGTACGAGCAGTACTTC
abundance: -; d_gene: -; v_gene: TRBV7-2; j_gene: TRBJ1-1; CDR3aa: CASSLLWQGSEAFF; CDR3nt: TGTGCCAGCAGCTTATTGTGGCAGGGCAGTGAAGCTTTCTTT
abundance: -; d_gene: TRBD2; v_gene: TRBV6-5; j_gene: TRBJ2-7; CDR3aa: CAIRQAGGSSYEQYF; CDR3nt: TGTGCCATCAGGCAAGCGGGAGGTAGCTCCTACGAGCAGTACTTC
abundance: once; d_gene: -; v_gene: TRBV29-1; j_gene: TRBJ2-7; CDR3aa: CSVDIHCYEQYF; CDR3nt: TGCAGCGTGGACATTCACTGCTACGAGCAGTACTTC
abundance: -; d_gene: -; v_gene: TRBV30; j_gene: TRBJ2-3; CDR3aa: CAWKKRGSTDTQYF; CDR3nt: TGTGCCTGGAAAAAAAGGGGCAGCACAGATACGCAGTATTTT
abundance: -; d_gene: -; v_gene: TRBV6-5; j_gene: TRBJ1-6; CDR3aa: CASRRAINSPLHF; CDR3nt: TGTGCCAGCAGGAGAGCAATTAACTCACCCCTCCACTTT
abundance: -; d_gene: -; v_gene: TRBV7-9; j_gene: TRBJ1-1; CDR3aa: CASSSGLSHTEAFF; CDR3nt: TGTGCCAGCAGCTCGGGACTTTCTCACACTGAAGCTTTCTTT
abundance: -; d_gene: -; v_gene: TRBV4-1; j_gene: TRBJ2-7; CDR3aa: CASSQEPGTSYEQYF; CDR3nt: TGCGCCAGCAGCCAAGAGCCCGGGACATCCTACGAGCAGTACTTC
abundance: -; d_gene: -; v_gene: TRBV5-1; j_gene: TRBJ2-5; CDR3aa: CASSLGRTQETQYF; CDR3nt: TGCGCCAGCAGCTTGGGGCGGACTCAAGAGACCCAGTACTTC
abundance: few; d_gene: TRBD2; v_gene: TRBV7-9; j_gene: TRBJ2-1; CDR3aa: CASSFGTSGISYNEQFF; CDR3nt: TGTGCCAGCAGCTTTGGGACTAGCGGGATCTCCTACAATGAGCAGTTCTTC
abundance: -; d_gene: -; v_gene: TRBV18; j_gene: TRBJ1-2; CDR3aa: CASSPGSGYTF; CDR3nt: TGTGCCAGCTCACCAGGCTCTGGCTACACCTTC
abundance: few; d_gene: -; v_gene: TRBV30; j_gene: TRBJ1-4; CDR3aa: CAWSTRQEKLFF; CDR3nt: TGTGCCTGGAGTACCAGGCAGGAAAAACTGTTTTTT
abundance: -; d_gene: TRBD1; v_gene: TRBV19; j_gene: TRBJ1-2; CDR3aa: CASSEFGTGRNYGYTF; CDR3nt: TGTGCCAGTAGTGAATTTGGGACAGGGAGGAACTATGGCTACACCTTC
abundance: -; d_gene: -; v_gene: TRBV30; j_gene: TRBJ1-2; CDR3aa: CAWRSGGYTF; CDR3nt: TGTGCCTGGAGATCTGGCGGCTACACCTTC
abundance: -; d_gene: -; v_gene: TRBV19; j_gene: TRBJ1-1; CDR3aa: CASPEARDTEAFF; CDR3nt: TGTGCCAGCCCGGAAGCGAGAGACACTGAAGCTTTCTTT
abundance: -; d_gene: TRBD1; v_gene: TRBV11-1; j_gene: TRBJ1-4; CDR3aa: CASSPGPGTENEKLFF; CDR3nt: TGTGCCAGCAGCCCTGGCCCCGGGACAGAGAATGAAAAACTGTTTTTT
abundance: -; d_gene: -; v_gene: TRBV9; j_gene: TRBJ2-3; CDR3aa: CASSPTRAGSTDTQYF; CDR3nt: TGTGCCAGCAGCCCAACTAGGGCGGGTAGCACAGATACGCAGTATTTT
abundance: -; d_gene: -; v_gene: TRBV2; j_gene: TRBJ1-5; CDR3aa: CASGPGFNQPQHF; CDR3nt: TGTGCCAGCGGGCCGGGGTTCAATCAGCCCCAGCATTTT
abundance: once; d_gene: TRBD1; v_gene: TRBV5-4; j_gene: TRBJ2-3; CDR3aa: CASSRMTGTDTQYF; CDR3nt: TGTGCCAGCAGTCGAATGACAGGGACAGATACGCAGTATTTT
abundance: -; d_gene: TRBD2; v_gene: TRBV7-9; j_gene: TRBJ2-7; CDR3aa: CASSLVTSGRLNEQYF; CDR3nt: TGTGCCAGCAGCTTAGTCACTAGCGGGAGGCTAAACGAGCAGTACTTC
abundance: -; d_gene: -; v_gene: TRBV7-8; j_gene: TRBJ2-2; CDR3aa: CASSSIRGELFF; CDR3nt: TGTGCCAGCAGCAGCATACGCGGGGAGCTGTTTTTT
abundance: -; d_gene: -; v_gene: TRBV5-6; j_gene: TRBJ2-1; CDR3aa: CASSLWLTAGPYNEQFF; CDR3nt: TGTGCCAGCAGCTTGTGGTTAACGGCAGGCCCTTACAATGAGCAGTTCTTC
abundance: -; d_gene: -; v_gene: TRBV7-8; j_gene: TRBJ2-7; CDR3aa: CASSLEGDEQYF; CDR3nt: TGTGCCAGCAGCTTAGAAGGGGACGAGCAGTACTTC
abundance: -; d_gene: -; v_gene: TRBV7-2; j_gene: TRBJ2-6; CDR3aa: CASSDPSSGANVLTF; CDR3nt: TGTGCCAGCAGTGATCCCAGCTCTGGGGCCAACGTCCTGACTTTC
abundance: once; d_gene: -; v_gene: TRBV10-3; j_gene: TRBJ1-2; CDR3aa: CAIYSHGYTF; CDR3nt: TGTGCCATCTACTCGCATGGCTACACCTTC
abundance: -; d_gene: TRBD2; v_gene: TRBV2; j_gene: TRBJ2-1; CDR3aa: CASSLAGGSGEQFF; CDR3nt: TGTGCCAGCAGTCTAGCGGGGGGCAGCGGAGAGCAGTTCTTC
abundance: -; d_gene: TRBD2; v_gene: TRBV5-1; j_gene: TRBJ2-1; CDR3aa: CASSRTSYEQFF; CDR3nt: TGCGCCAGCAGCCGGACTAGTTATGAGCAGTTCTTC
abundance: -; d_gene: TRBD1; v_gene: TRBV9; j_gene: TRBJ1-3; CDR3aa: CASSSQGAGNTIYF; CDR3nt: TGTGCCAGCAGCTCACAGGGGGCGGGAAACACCATATATTTT
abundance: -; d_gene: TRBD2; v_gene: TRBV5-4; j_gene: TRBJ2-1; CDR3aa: CASSFPTSGGGNEQFF; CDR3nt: TGTGCCAGCAGCTTCCCAACTAGCGGGGGGGGTAATGAGCAGTTCTTC
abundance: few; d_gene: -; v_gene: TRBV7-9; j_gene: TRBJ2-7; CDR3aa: CASSLGGLASYEQYF; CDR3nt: TGTGCCAGCAGCTTAGGAGGCCTCGCATCCTACGAGCAGTACTTC
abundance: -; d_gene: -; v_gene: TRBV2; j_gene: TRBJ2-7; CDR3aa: CASDRLLTVPGEQYF; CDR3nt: TGCGCCAGCGATCGATTATTGACAGTACCCGGCGAGCAGTACTTC
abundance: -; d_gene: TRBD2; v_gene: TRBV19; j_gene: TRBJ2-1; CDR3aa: CASSTLAGAVNEQFF; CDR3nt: TGTGCCAGTAGTACGCTAGCGGGAGCGGTGAATGAGCAGTTCTTC
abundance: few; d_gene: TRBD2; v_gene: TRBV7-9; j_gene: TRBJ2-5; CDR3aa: CASSFWTSGEETQYF; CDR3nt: TGTGCCAGCAGCTTCTGGACTAGCGGGGAAGAGACCCAGTACTTC
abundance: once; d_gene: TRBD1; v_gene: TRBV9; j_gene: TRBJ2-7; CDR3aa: CASSPYEGAYEQYF; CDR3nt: TGTGCCAGCAGCCCGTATGAGGGGGCTTACGAGCAGTACTTC
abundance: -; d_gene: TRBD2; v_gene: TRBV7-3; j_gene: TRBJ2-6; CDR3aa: CASSLLTSGGEPSGANVLTF; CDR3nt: TGTGCCAGCAGCTTACTAACTAGCGGGGGGGAACCCTCTGGGGCCAACGTCCTGACTTTC
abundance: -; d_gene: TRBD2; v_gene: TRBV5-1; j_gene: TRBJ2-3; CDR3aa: CASSFEAGGRDTDTQYF; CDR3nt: TGCGCCAGCAGCTTCGAAGCGGGGGGGCGCGACACAGATACGCAGTATTTT
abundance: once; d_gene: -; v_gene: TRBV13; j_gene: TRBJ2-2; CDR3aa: CASMRRNTGELFF; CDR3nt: TGTGCCAGCATGAGGAGAAACACCGGGGAGCTGTTTTTT